This paragraph covers one T cell receptor beta chain sequence. Its antigen is currently unknown. Some clones are missing from TCRdb's copy, which holds only in-frame ones; the method was immunoSEQ multiplex PCR. The top ten clones hold 6.3% of a sample with tens of thousands of clones, 60% to 85% of them seen once. These data belong to a study of a mutant IDH1 vaccine in newly diagnosed glioma. Study-wide background: Patients received vaccination from 4-6 weeks after radiotherapy alone, or with temozolomide cycles.

In germline, CDR1 is SEHNR, CDR2 FQNEAQ (reference sequence). This CDR3 is 13 amino acids long. V lost 5 bases and J 7 bases, leaving 15 bases between the germline ends. Documented time point: week 23, last vaccination. The vaccine gave 300 ug of a 20-mer mutant IDH1 peptide subcutaneously per dose. This sequence originates from a middle-aged woman with glioma. Some clones in this sample may be carry-over from other donors' samples. Sample: PBMCs, taken from a glioma patient whose treatment included an IDH1 peptide vaccine. V gene TRBV7-9 combines with J gene TRBJ2-7; D is unresolved. In DNA form, the CDR3 reads TGTGCCAGCAGCATGACCCGACTCGAAGAGCAGTACTTC. Protein: CASSMTRLEEQYF. The variable domain in full, with the rest retrieved from reference TRBV7-9 and TRBJ2-7, is DTGVSQNPRHKITKRGQNVTFRCDPISEHNRLYWYRQTLGQGPEFLTYFQNEAQLEKSRLLSDRFSAERPKGSFSTLEIQRTEQGDSAMYLCASSMTRLEEQYFGPGTRLTVT.